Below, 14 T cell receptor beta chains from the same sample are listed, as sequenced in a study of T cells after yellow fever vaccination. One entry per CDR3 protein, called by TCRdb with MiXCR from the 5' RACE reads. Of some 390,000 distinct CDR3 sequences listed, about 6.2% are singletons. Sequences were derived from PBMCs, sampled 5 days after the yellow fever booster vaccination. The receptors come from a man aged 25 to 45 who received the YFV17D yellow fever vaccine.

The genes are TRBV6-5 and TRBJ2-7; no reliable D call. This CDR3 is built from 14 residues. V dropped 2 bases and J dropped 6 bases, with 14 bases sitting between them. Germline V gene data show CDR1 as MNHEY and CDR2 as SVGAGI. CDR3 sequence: CASSYGQPLAEQYF. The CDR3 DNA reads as TGTGCCAGCAGTTACGGGCAGCCCCTCGCCGAGCAGTACTTC.

The CDR3 DNA reads as TGCAGCGCCGCGAGAATCCTCGGCCCTGGAAACACCATATATTTT. As protein: CSAARILGPGNTIYF. The chain recombines TRBV29-1 with TRBJ1-3; no clear D. Germline values: CDR1 SQVTM, CDR2 ANQGSEA. The CDR3 totals 15 residues. V was clipped by 7 bases and J by 2 bases, with 18 bases between them.

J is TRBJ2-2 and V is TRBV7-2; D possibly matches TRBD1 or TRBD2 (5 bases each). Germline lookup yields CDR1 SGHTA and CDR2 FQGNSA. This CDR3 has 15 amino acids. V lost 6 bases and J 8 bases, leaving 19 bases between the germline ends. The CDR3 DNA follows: TGTGCCAGCAGAGAACAAACGGGGCGTCCAGGGGAGCTGTTTTTT. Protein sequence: CASREQTGRPGELFF.

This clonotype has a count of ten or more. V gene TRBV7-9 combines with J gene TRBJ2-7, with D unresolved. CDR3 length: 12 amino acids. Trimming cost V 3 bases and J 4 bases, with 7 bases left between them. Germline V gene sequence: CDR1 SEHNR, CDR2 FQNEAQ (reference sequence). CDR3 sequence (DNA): TGTGCCAGCAGCTTTAGACCGTACGAGCAGTACTTC. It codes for CASSFRPYEQYF.

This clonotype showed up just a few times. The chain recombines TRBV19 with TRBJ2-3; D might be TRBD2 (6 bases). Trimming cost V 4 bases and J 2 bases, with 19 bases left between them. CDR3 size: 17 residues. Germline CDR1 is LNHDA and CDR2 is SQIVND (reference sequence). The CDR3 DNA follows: TGTGCCAGTAGTAGGGAAACGGGACTTACGAACACAGATACGCAGTATTTT. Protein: CASSRETGLTNTDTQYF.

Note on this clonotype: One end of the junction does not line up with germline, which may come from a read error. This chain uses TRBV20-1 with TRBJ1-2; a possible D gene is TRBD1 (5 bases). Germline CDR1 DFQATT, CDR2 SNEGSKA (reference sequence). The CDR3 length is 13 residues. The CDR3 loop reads CSARDAGLNGCTF. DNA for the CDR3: TGCAGTGCTAGAGATGCAGGGCTGAATGGCTGCACCTTC.

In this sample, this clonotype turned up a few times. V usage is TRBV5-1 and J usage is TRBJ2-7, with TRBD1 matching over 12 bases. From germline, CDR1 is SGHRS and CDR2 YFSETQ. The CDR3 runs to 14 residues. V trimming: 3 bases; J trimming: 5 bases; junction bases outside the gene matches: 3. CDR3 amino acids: CASSSGQGADEQYF. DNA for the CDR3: TGCGCCAGCAGCTCGGGACAGGGGGCCGACGAGCAGTACTTC.

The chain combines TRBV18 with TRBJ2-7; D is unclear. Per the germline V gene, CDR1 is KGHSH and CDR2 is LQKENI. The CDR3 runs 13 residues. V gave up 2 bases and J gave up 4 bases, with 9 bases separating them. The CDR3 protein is CASSPETPYEQYF. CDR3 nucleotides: TGTGCCAGCTCACCAGAGACACCTTACGAGCAGTACTTC.

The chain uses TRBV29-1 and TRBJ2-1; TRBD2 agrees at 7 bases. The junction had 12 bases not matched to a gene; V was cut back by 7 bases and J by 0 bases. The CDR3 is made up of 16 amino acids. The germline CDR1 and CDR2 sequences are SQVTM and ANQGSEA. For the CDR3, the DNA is TGCAGCGCCCGACCTCAAGCGGGGAGCTCCTACAATGAGCAGTTCTTC. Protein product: CSARPQAGSSYNEQFF.

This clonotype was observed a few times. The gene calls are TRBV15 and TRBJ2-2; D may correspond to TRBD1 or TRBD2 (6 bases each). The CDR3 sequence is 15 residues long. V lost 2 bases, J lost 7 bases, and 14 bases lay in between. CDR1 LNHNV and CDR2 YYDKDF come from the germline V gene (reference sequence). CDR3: CATSRPGEGDGELFF. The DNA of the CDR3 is TGTGCCACCAGCAGACCGGGAGAGGGGGACGGGGAGCTGTTTTTT.

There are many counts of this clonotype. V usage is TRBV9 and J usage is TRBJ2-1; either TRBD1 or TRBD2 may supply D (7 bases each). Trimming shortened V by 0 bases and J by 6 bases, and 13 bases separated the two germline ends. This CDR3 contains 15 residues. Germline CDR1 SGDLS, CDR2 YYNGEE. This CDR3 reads CASSVGGGGGNEQFF. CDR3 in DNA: TGTGCCAGCAGCGTAGGGGGAGGGGGCGGCAATGAGCAGTTCTTC. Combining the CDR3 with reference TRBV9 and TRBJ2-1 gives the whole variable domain DSGVTQTPKHLITATGQRVTLRCSPRSGDLSVYWYQQSLDQGLQFLIQYYNGEERAKGNILERFSAQQFPDLHSELNLSSLELGDSALYFCASSVGGGGGNEQFFGPGTRLTVL.

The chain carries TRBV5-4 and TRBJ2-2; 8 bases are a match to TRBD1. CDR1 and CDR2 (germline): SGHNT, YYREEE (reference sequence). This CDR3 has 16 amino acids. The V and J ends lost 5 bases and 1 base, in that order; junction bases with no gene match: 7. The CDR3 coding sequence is TGTGCCAGCAGACCCCAGGGGGCCGTGAACACCGGGGAGCTGTTTTTT. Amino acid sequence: CASRPQGAVNTGELFF.

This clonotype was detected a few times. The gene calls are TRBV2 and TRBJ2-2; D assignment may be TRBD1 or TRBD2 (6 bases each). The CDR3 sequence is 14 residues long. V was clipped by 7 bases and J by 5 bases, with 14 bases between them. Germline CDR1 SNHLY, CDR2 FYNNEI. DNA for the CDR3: TGTGCCAGCAAGGGGGGAAGGGAGACCGGGGAGCTGTTTTTT. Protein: CASKGGRETGELFF.

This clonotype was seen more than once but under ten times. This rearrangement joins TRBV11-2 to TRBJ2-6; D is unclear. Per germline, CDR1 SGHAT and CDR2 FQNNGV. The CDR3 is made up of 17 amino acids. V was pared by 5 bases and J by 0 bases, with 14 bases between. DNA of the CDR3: TGTGCCAGCAGCCCTATTCGGAGAATCTCTGGGGCCAACGTCCTGACTTTC. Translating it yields CASSPIRRISGANVLTF.